This T cell receptor beta chain appears in the sequencing data of a study of CD8+CD57+ T cells in acquired aplastic anemia. Whole-study context: When averaged, DNA from sorted CD4+ and CD8+ cells came to about 3 ug. Study-level findings and limits: Patients had approximately 29 CD8+ CDR3 sequences in common with controls (the shared set). CD8+ Simpson's diversity did not differ significantly between patients and controls.

Points on this clonotype: Its antigen remains unknown.

Both TCR beta VDJ combination and CDR3 sequence profiling were carried out. Genomic DNA was the template for this profiling. TCRdb analysed the reads with MiXCR anew, one entry per CDR3 protein. The table includes 100,000 to 150,000 distinct CDR3 sequences, approximately 61% detected once. The germline gives CDR1 ENHRY, CDR2 SYGVKD. Trimming left V 0 bases short and J 9 bases short, with 18 bases between. The CDR3 runs 17 residues. Patients sequenced had flow cytometry evidence of CD8+CD57+ cell expansion. No therapy was given to patients before blood sampling. Sample: sorted CD4+, CD8+, or CD8+CD57+ T cells (not recorded which) from PBMCs. The sequence was obtained from a human donor with aplastic anemia. The chain has TRBV10-3 and TRBJ1-6; D gene unclear. The CDR3 spells CAISESRVEDGSSPLHF. In DNA, the CDR3 is TGTGCCATCAGTGAGTCACGCGTCGAAGACGGGAGTTCACCCCTCCACTTT.